This T cell receptor beta chain was recorded in a study of tumor-infiltrating lymphocytes in primary liver carcinoma (dated by TCRdb to about 2017). Regarding the research as a whole: Of the five patients (three men and two women, aged 30 to 69 years), four had hepatocellular carcinoma and one had combined HCC and intrahepatic cholangiocarcinoma. The tumors of the five patients were staged as T1-T3 N0M0, with maximum diameters ranging from about 4 to 10 cm. Samples yielded roughly 3.5 to 7.5 million productive TCRbeta reads; read depth did not differ significantly between tissue types. The study combined TCRbeta repertoire sequencing, expression microarrays and whole-exome sequencing across five regions of each liver tumor, with adjacent normal tissue and blood. A total of 35 or so specimens from 5 patients, comprising about 25 tumor regions, 5 adjacent noncancerous liver tissues and 5 peripheral blood samples, were covered by TCRbeta repertoire sequencing. Agilent mRNA microarray profiling was performed on the roughly 25 tumor region samples to relate TCRbeta repertoire diversity to the local molecular phenotype. Technical replicate repertoires showed high reproducibility, with mean shared-clone rates roughly 0.87 and correlation coefficients above 0.95.

Without any cell sorting, total RNA and DNA were co-extracted from 20-30 mg of bulk tissue using the AllPrep DNA/RNA mini kit. Between late 2015 and March 2016, a handful of patients in China with histopathologically diagnosed primary liver carcinoma had surgical resection. At the time of sampling, the patients were treatment-naive and had chronic HBV infection. Five spatially separated regions were sampled per tumor: superior, inferior, left-lateral and right-lateral poles, plus the tumor centre. Histology showed that every tumor sample contained more than 80% viable tumor cells. Fresh tumor and adjacent tissue pieces were bisected, with one half stored in RNAlater at -80 degrees C and the other half sent for histology. Results the study describes overall, beyond this receptor: The top 250 clones made up a significantly larger repertoire fraction in tumors than in blood (p = 0.039). Pairs of tumor regions showed greater repertoire overlap (mean approximately 35%) than tumor-adjacent pairs (roughly 17%) or tumor-blood pairs (roughly 14%), which is consistent with antigen-driven expansion. Only the TCR beta chain was sequenced, so true repertoire diversity is likely underestimated because unpaired alpha chains were not captured. Since the samples were bulk and unsorted, there was no way to compare CD4+ and CD8+ T cell repertoires. Only about 8-25% of top clones were found in all five regions of a tumor, suggesting spatial heterogeneity of tumor-infiltrating T cells. Only five patients were included in the study, and the authors note that the findings should be validated in a larger study.

Turning to this clonotype: Its antigen remains undetermined. One end of the junction is discordant with germline, which a read error may explain.

Inclusive of the bounding cysteine and phenylalanine, the CDR3 is 16 residues long. The CDR3 DNA has 48 bases and is translated from base 1. CDR1 SGHAT and CDR2 FQDESV are derived from the germline V gene (reference sequence). Starting from approximately 500 ng total RNA, TCRbeta-specific cDNA was produced by reverse transcription with a constant-region primer and ProtoScript II reverse transcriptase. The TCRbeta libraries were prepared through three rounds of nested multiplex PCR following a slightly modified ARM-PCR procedure. Each of the first two PCR rounds ran for around 11 cycles using multiplex TRBV1-TRBV30 forward primers together with a Cbeta reverse primer. A final 25-cycle PCR with Deep VentR polymerase added sample barcodes and Illumina adapters. Before sequencing, amplicons of 200-500 bp were purified from gel using a QIAquick gel extraction kit. An Illumina HiSeq 2500 was used to sequence the TCRbeta amplicons with 250-bp paired-end reads. The published analysis was carried out like this. Quality trimming of reads was performed with Trimmomatic v0.33, and paired reads were merged with FLASH v1.2.11 so that full CDR3 sequences could be recovered. MiGEC v1.2.1b assigned V, D and J germline segments to the rearranged TCRbeta sequences. Clonotype statistics, along with Shannon-Wiener diversity indices, were calculated using VDJtools v1.0.0. To cut down on sampling bias, every analysis after diversity analysis relied on just the 250 most abundant clonotypes from each sample. TCRdb reanalyzed the raw reads on its own, using fastp at Q25 for trimming and MiXCR for clone calling, and kept in-frame beta chains. Rows are unified per CDR3 protein, each entry keeping the most common DNA and genes. It is TCRdb's table, rather than the study itself, that gives the V and J calls and clone size. This sample comprises about 25,000 distinct CDR3 sequences, roughly 80% of them detected only once. Roughly 35% of the sample lies in the top ten.

This chain is built from TRBV11-1 and TRBJ2-2, and 7 junction bases match TRBD2. Sequencing input: liver tumor tissue from sampling region 5. The sample's cell subset or site label, in plain terms: tumor region T5, tumor centre. The clonotype comes from a woman in her twenties or thirties with primary liver carcinoma and hepatitis B virus infection. The CDR3 in this case is CARSRVMAGVSGELLF. The DNA is TGTGCCAGGAGCAGGGTTATGGCGGGAGTGTCTGGGGAGCTGTTATTT.